Below, 25 T cell receptor beta chains from the same sample are listed, as sequenced in a study of T cell responses to AZD1222 COVID-19 vaccine. Clones were read by immunoSEQ multiplex PCR, and TCRdb kept only the in-frame ones, dropping some. Of 100,000 to 130,000 clones listed, 86% are singletons. The input for sequencing was peripheral blood, taken on day 0 of AZD1222 vaccination. These receptors were collected from an adult in good health.

The V gene is TRBV19, the J gene TRBJ1-5; D remains ambiguous. The CDR3 runs 14 residues. V lost 10 bases and J 0 bases, leaving 13 bases between the germline ends. Germline assignment: CDR1 LNHDA and CDR2 SQIVND (reference sequence). As DNA, the CDR3 is TGTGCCACCCGACACGAATATAGCAATCAGCCCCAGCATTTT. It translates to CATRHEYSNQPQHF.

The chain links TRBV9 to TRBJ1-2; D possibly corresponds to TRBD1 (5 bases). V was shortened by 4 bases and J by 3 bases, with 13 bases between the two germline ends. The germline gives CDR1 SGDLS, CDR2 YYNGEE. This CDR3 is built from 14 residues. The CDR3 here is CASSPDEGYYGYTF. CDR3 in DNA: TGTGCCAGCAGCCCGGACGAGGGGTACTATGGCTACACCTTC.

V and J are TRBV28 and TRBJ2-7; unclear D gene. The CDR3 has 11 residues. V gave up 3 bases and J gave up 6 bases, with 6 bases separating them. Germline assignment: CDR1 MDHEN and CDR2 SYDVKM. The CDR3: CASSFRREQYF. DNA for the CDR3: TGTGCCAGCAGTTTCAGGCGCGAGCAGTACTTC.

As regards this clone: A read error may account for a junction end that differs from germline. The CDR3 reads CASRKGTETFF. The CDR3 DNA is TGTGCCAGCAGGAAGGGTACTGAAACTTTCTTT. The genes are TRBV12-3 or TRBV12-4 and TRBJ1-1; D call uncertain. The CDR3 extends over 11 amino acids.

The V gene is TRBV9, the J gene TRBJ2-3, with TRBD2 identical over 7 bases. The CDR3 is made up of 14 amino acids. Losses at the gene ends were 4 bases for V and 6 bases for J; bases not matched to a gene: 8. Germline CDR1 SGDLS, CDR2 YYNGEE. In DNA form, the CDR3 reads TGTGCCAGCAGCCCCAGCGGGGCAGGTGATACGCAGTATTTT. Its protein is CASSPSGAGDTQYF.

This rearrangement joins TRBV14 to TRBJ1-4, with D perhaps matching TRBD1 (5 bases). Between the trimmed V and J ends, which lost 6 bases and 7 bases, there was a span of 18 bases. The CDR3 is made up of 15 amino acids. Germline-derived CDR1 and CDR2 are SGHDN and FVKESK. CDR3 residues: CASSQTGTMGEKLFF. In nucleotides, the CDR3 is TGTGCCAGCAGTCAAACCGGGACGATGGGTGAAAAACTGTTTTTT. Combining the CDR3 with reference TRBV14 and TRBJ1-4 gives the whole variable domain EAGVTQFPSHSVIEKGQTVTLRCDPISGHDNLYWYRRVMGKEIKFLLHFVKESKQDESGMPNNRFLAERTGGTYSTLKVQPAELEDSGVYFCASSQTGTMGEKLFFGSGTQLSVL.

In this sample, this clone turned up a few times. The CDR3 region is CASSLKSPLHF. In DNA form, the CDR3 reads TGTGCCAGCAGTTTGAAGTCACCCCTCCACTTT. V gene TRBV12-3 or TRBV12-4 combines with J gene TRBJ1-6; D is unresolved. The CDR3 extends over 11 amino acids. V lost 3 bases and J lost 10, with 4 bases in between.

V usage is TRBV28 and J usage is TRBJ1-4, with D tentatively TRBD1 (6 bases). The germline V gene encodes CDR1 MDHEN and CDR2 SYDVKM. The CDR3 has 15 residues. V was shortened by 6 bases and J by 7 bases, with 18 bases between the two germline ends. The CDR3 DNA reads TGTGCCAGCAGACCCGGGGCTAAGGGGGTTGAAAAACTGTTTTTT. The encoded protein is CASRPGAKGVEKLFF.

V is TRBV3-1 (or the pseudogene TRBV3-2) and J is TRBJ2-5; D gene ambiguous. V was trimmed by 1 base and J by 7 bases, leaving 7 bases between them. The CDR3 extends over 12 amino acids. Germline loops: CDR1 LGHDT, CDR2 YNNKEL (reference sequence). CDR3: CASSQGLGTQYF. The CDR3 DNA follows: TGTGCCAGCAGCCAAGGACTGGGGACCCAGTACTTC.

The chain employs TRBV10-3 and TRBJ1-1, with unresolved D. The CDR3 length is 17 residues. The V gene's germline CDR1 is ENHRY and CDR2 SYGVKD. With 0 bases removed from V and 0 bases from J, the gap between germline ends came to 14 bases. The CDR3 DNA is TGTGCCATCAGTGAGTCAAGGGCATTGAGATTGAACACTGAAGCTTTCTTT. It translates to CAISESRALRLNTEAFF.

The CDR3 bases are TGTGCCAGTACCCCGGGACAGACAGTACGCGAGCAGTACTTC. It codes for CASTPGQTVREQYF. This chain connects TRBV19 to TRBJ2-7; 7 bases map to TRBD1. The V segment lost 7 bases and the J segment 6 bases; nucleotides outside the gene matches: 12. The germline CDR1 and CDR2 sequences are LNHDA and SQIVND (reference sequence). The CDR3 runs 14 residues.

The rearrangement links TRBV19 to TRBJ2-3, with D perhaps TRBD1 (5 bases). Germline-derived CDR1 and CDR2 are LNHDA and SQIVND (reference sequence). V gave up 1 base and J gave up 2 bases, with 13 bases separating them. The CDR3 extends over 16 amino acids. CDR3 bases: TGTGCCAGTAGTATAGGGGGCGCGAAGTTCACAGATACGCAGTATTTT. It yields the protein CASSIGGAKFTDTQYF. Looking up the rest from reference TRBV19 and TRBJ2-3 gives the full variable domain: DGGITQSPKYLFRKEGQNVTLSCEQNLNHDAMYWYRQDPGQGLRLIYYSQIVNDFQKGDIAEGYSVSREKKESFPLTVTSAQKNPTAFYLCASSIGGAKFTDTQYFGPGTRLTVL.

This chain uses TRBV24-1 with TRBJ2-2; D ambiguous. V was cut by 9 bases and J by 5 bases, with 3 bases left in between. Germline V gives CDR1 KGHDR, CDR2 SFDVKD. The CDR3 runs to 10 residues. The CDR3 DNA reads TGTGCCACCGGAACCGGGGAGCTGTTTTTT. It codes for CATGTGELFF.

This clone was seen a few times. This chain joins TRBV30 and TRBJ1-2, with no clear D. Germline loops: CDR1 GTSNPN, CDR2 SVGIG (reference sequence). Trimming cost V 5 bases and J 4 bases, with 11 bases left between them. This CDR3 has 12 residues. This chain's CDR3 is CAWVKTGYGYTF. The DNA for the CDR3 is TGTGCCTGGGTCAAGACGGGCTATGGCTACACCTTC.

The gene calls are TRBV5-1 and TRBJ1-6, with 7 nucleotides matching TRBD1. The V gene end was trimmed by 6 bases and the J gene end by 10 bases; junction bases not matched to a gene: 10. Looked up from germline, CDR1 is SGHRS and CDR2 is YFSETQ. The CDR3 is 14 amino acids. CDR3: CASNEGGDGSPLHF. The CDR3, as DNA: TGCGCCAGCAACGAAGGGGGCGATGGGTCACCCCTCCACTTT.

The chain is built from TRBV15 and TRBJ2-5; TRBD1 aligns across 7 bases. Trimming at V came to 0 bases and at J to 4 bases, leaving 5 bases not matched to a gene. The CDR3 length is 15 residues. Germline V gives CDR1 LNHNV, CDR2 YYDKDF (reference sequence). CDR3 in DNA: TGTGCCACCAGCAGAGATGCCTACAGGGGAGAGACCCAGTACTTC. Translated, it gives CATSRDAYRGETQYF.

The chain employs TRBV7-9 and TRBJ2-2; D is tentatively TRBD1 or TRBD2 (5 bases each). Germline CDR1 and CDR2: SEHNR and FQNEAQ (reference sequence). This CDR3 is 15 amino acids long. With 5 bases removed from V and 6 bases from J, the gap between germline ends came to 16 bases. CDR3 region: CASSPGRVKSGELFF. CDR3 sequence (DNA): TGTGCCAGCAGCCCAGGGCGGGTAAAATCCGGGGAGCTGTTTTTT.

The chain recombines TRBV16 with TRBJ1-3; D remains unclear. Germline CDR1 KGHSY, CDR2 FQNENV. V gave up 2 bases and J gave up 4 bases, with 6 bases separating them. The CDR3 extends over 13 amino acids. CDR3 sequence: CASSQNEGNTIYF. CDR3 nucleotide sequence: TGTGCCAGCAGCCAAAACGAAGGAAACACCATATATTTT.

The chain joins TRBV7-2 to TRBJ2-1; TRBD2 agrees at 7 bases. Germline V CDR1 and CDR2: SGHTA, FQGNSA. V shed 4 bases and J 5 bases; nucleotides not matched to a gene: 11. This CDR3 has 16 residues. The CDR3 region has the DNA TGTGCCAGCAGCTCCCTTGGCGGGGGAACCAACAATGAGCAGTTCTTC. Translating it yields CASSSLGGGTNNEQFF.

The gene calls are TRBV5-4 and TRBJ1-2; a weak D match, TRBD1 (6 bases). Germline V gives CDR1 SGHNT, CDR2 YYREEE (reference sequence). The CDR3 has 14 amino acids. The ends were cut back, 3 bases at V and 4 bases at J, with 13 bases in the middle. CDR3 DNA: TGTGCCAGCAGCTCCCTCGGGGGGCCCTATGGCTACACCTTC. This translates into CASSSLGGPYGYTF.

The chain is built from TRBV12-2 and TRBJ1-4; whether TRBD1, the table's D call, matches the DNA was not checked. TRBV12-2 is described as a pseudogene. The CDR3 is 16 residues long. CDR3 amino acids: CASRLALLGANEKLFF. The CDR3 DNA is TGTGCAAGTCGCTTAGCGCTTTTAGGGGCAAATGAAAAACTGTTTTTT.

This sequence joins TRBV25-1 and TRBJ1-1, with no clear D. In germline, CDR1 is MGHDK, CDR2 SYGVNS. The CDR3 totals 13 residues. Trimming shortened V by 10 bases and J by 0 bases, and 12 bases separated the two germline ends. The CDR3 protein is CATRWALNTEAFF. CDR3 sequence (DNA): TGTGCCACCAGGTGGGCATTGAACACTGAAGCTTTCTTT.

This clone has just one count. This sequence joins TRBV18 and TRBJ2-2, with 7 bases that match TRBD1. The CDR3 sequence is 16 residues long. V lost 4 bases, J lost 0 bases, and 5 bases stayed unmatched. The germline V gene has CDR1 KGHSH and CDR2 LQKENI. The chain's CDR3 is CASSRLTGPNTGELFF. The CDR3 region has the DNA TGTGCCAGCTCACGACTGACAGGGCCGAACACCGGGGAGCTGTTTTTT.

The rearrangement uses TRBV28 and TRBJ1-6; 7 nucleotides line up with TRBD1. This CDR3 region has 15 residues. The trim removed 10 bases at V and 4 bases at J, leaving 10 bases unmatched. The germline gives CDR1 MDHEN, CDR2 SYDVKM. The CDR3 spells CATLGQKSYNSPLHF. CDR3 coding DNA: TGTGCCACCTTGGGACAGAAGTCATATAATTCACCCCTCCACTTT.

This chain uses TRBV6-6 with TRBJ2-5; a possible D gene is TRBD1 (5 bases). The CDR3 contains 14 residues. V was cut by 6 bases and J by 5 bases, with 16 bases left in between. Per germline, CDR1 MNHNY and CDR2 SVGAGI (reference sequence). The CDR3 nucleotides read TGTGCCAGCAGCCTCTTGGTAGGGGCGGAGACCCAGTACTTC. This translates into CASSLLVGAETQYF.